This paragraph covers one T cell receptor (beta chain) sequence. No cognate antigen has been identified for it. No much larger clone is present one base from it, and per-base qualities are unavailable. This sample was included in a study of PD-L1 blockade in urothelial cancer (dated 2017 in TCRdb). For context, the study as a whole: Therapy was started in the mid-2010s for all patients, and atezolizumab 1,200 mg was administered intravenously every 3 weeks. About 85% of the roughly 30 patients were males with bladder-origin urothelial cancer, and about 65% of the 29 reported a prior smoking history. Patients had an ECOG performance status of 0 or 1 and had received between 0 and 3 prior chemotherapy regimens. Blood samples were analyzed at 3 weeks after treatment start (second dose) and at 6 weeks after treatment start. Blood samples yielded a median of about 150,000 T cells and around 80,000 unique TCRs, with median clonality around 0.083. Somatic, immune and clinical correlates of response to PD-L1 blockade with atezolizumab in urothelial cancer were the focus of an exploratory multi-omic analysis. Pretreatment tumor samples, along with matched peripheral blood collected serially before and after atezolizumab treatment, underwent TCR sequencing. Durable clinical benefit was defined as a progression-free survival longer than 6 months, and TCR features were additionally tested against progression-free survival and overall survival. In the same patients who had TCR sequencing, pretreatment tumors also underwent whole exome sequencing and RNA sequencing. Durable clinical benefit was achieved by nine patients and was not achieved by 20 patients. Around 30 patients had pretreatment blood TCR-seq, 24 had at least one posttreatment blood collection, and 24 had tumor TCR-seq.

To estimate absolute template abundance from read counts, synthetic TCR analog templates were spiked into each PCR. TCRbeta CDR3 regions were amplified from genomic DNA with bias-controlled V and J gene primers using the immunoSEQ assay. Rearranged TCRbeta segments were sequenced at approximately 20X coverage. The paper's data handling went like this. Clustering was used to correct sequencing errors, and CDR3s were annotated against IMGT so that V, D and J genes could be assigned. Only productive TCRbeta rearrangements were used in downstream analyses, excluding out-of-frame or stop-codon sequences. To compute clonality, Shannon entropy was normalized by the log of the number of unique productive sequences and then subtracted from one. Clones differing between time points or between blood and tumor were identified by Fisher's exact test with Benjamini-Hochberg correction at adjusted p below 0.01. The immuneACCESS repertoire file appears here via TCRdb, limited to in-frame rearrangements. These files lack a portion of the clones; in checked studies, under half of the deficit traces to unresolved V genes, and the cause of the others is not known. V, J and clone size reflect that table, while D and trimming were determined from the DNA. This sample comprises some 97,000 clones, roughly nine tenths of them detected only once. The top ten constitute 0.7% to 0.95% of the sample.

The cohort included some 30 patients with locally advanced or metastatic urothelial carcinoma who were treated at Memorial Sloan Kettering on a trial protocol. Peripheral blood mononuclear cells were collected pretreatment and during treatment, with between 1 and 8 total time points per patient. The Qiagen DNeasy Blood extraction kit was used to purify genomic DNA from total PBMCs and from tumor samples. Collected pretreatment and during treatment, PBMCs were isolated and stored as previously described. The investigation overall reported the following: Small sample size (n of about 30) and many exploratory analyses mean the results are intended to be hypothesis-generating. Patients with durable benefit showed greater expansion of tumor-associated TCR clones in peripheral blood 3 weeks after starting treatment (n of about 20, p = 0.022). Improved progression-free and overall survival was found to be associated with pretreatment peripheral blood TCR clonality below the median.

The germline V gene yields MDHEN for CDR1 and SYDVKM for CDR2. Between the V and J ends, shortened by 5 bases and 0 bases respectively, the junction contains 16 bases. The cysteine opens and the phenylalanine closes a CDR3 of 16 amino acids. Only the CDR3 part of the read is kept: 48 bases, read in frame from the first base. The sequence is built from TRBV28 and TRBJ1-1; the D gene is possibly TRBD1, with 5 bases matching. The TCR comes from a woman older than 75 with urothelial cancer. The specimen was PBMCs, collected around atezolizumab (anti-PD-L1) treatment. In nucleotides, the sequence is TGTGCCAGCAGTCCTCCGCCCTTGGGGCTGAACACTGAAGCTTTCTTT. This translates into CASSPPPLGLNTEAFF.